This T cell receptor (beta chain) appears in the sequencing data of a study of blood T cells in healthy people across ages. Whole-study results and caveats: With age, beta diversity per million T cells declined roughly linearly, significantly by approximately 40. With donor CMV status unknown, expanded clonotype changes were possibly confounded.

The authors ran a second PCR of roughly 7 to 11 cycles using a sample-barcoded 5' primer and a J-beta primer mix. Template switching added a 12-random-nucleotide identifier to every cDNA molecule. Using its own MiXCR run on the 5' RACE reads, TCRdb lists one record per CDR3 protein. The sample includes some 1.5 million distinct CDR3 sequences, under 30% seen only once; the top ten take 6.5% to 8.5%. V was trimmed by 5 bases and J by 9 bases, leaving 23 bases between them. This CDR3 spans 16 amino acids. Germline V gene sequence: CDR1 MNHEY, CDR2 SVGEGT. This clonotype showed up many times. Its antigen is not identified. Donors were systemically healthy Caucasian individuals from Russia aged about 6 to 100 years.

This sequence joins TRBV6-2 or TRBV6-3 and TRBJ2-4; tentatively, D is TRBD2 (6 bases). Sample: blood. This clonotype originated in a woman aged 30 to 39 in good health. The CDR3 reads CASSHSPGTPSTIQYF. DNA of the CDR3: TGTGCCAGCAGTCATTCCCCTGGGACTCCGAGTACCATTCAGTACTTC.